These T cell receptor beta chains were read from a single sample in a study of identifying expanded T cells in peripheral blood. TCRdb keeps only in-frame clones here, not all; method: immunoSEQ multiplex PCR. The sample lists 50,000 to 70,000 clones, about 89% occurring once. The sample consisted of blood. The receptors were gathered from a person aged 18 to 75 in good health. CDR3s include the opening cysteine and the closing phenylalanine or tryptophan. A D gene is named only where the DNA matches it firmly. A clone size is listed for some rows: how often the clone was seen (once, few, many), or a class if it is expanded.

V gene,D gene,clone size,J gene,CDR3 DNA,CDR3 protein
TRBV10-1,NA,NA,TRBJ2-3,TGCGCCAGCAGTGATCCCTCCACAGCAGATACGCAGTATTTT,CASSDPSTADTQYF
TRBV19,TRBD1,NA,TRBJ2-7,TGTGCCAGTATTCCCCGGGACAGGGGAAAGGAGTACGAGCAGTACTTC,CASIPRDRGKEYEQYF
TRBV7-3,NA,NA,TRBJ2-1,TGTGCCAGCTCCGTCGACGGCTCCTACAATGAGCAGTTCTTC,CASSVDGSYNEQFF
TRBV6-5,TRBD1,NA,TRBJ1-1,TGTGCCAGCAGAGGAGGGGGCTTTGAAGCTTTCTTT,CASRGGGFEAFF
TRBV7-9,NA,NA,TRBJ2-7,TGTGCCAGCAGCTTACCAGCGGGACATCCCGGACCCTTCTACGAGCAGTACTTC,CASSLPAGHPGPFYEQYF
TRBV2,NA,NA,TRBJ2-1,TGTGCCAGCAAGGTCAATGAGCAGTTCTTC,CASKVNEQFF
TRBV5-6,TRBD2,NA,TRBJ2-3,TGTGCCGGATCGAGGACGACTAGCTATAGCACAGATACGCAGTATTTT,CAGSRTTSYSTDTQYF
TRBV18,NA,NA,TRBJ2-7,TGTGCCAGCTCACCCGGACTCTCCCGGTCGGATGAGCAGTACTTC,CASSPGLSRSDEQYF
TRBV6-1,NA,NA,TRBJ2-3,TGTGCCAGCAGGATCCCGGGGGGCACAGATACGCAGTATTTT,CASRIPGGTDTQYF
TRBV6-6,TRBD1,once,TRBJ1-4,TGTGCCGCGGGACAGTCTAATGAAAAACTGTTTTTT,CAAGQSNEKLFF
TRBV9,NA,NA,TRBJ1-3,TGTGCCAGCAGCGTAGAAGGGAACACCATATATTTT,CASSVEGNTIYF
TRBV7-6,NA,NA,TRBJ2-7,TGTGCCAGCAGCTTAGCGCTTGGGGGGAGCGAGCAGTACTTC,CASSLALGGSEQYF
TRBV10-1,TRBD2,NA,TRBJ2-1,TGCGCCAGCAGTGAGCAAATAGCGGGAGGCTACAATGAGCAGTTCTTC,CASSEQIAGGYNEQFF
TRBV30,NA,NA,TRBJ2-3,TGTGCCTGGAACAGGGATGTCACAGATACGCAGTATTTT,CAWNRDVTDTQYF
TRBV18,NA,NA,TRBJ1-1,TGTGCCAGCTCACCACCGGGACATGCGAACACTGAAGCTTTCTTT,CASSPPGHANTEAFF
TRBV21-1,NA,NA,TRBJ2-1,TGTGCCAGCAGCAAAGGCCTGGGACTGCTCTCCTACAATGAGCAGTTCTTC,CASSKGLGLLSYNEQFF
TRBV10-1,TRBD1,NA,TRBJ1-3,TGCGCCAAAGGCCCGACAGGGCGCTCTGGAAACACCATATATTTT,CAKGPTGRSGNTIYF
TRBV2,NA,NA,TRBJ2-3,TGTGCCAGCAGGTCGGACACAGATACGCAGTATTTT,CASRSDTDTQYF
TRBV9,TRBD1,NA,TRBJ2-5,TGTGCCAGCAGCGACAAGGGACAGGGGAGTGGGGAGACCCAGTACTTC,CASSDKGQGSGETQYF
TRBV29-1,NA,NA,TRBJ2-7,TGCAGCGTGAGTAGCGACTCCACCTACGAGCAGTACTTC,CSVSSDSTYEQYF
TRBV28,NA,NA,TRBJ2-3,TGTGCCAGCACCCACCAGGGAACAGATACGCAGTATTTT,CASTHQGTDTQYF
TRBV5-4,NA,NA,TRBJ2-5,TGTGCCAGCAGCTTGGTTTCGGGGGAAGAGACCCAGTACTTC,CASSLVSGEETQYF
TRBV9,TRBD2,NA,TRBJ2-2,TGTGCCAGCAGCCCGGGACTAGCGAACACCGGGGAGCTGTTTTTT,CASSPGLANTGELFF
TRBV15,NA,NA,TRBJ2-5,TGTGCCACCAGCAGAGGTTCTAACCAGCAAGAGACCCAGTACTTC,CATSRGSNQQETQYF
TRBV28,TRBD1,NA,TRBJ1-1,TGTGCCAGCAGTCCGAGACAGGGGAACACTGAAGCTTTCTTT,CASSPRQGNTEAFF
TRBV2,TRBD1,NA,TRBJ2-6,TGTGCCAGCAGTCCTACAGGGGGCGCTGGGGCCAACGTCCTGACTTTC,CASSPTGGAGANVLTF
TRBV5-1,NA,NA,TRBJ2-3,TGCGCCAGCAGCTTGAACCGGGGGCGGGTCACAGATACGCAGTATTTT,CASSLNRGRVTDTQYF
TRBV19,TRBD1,NA,TRBJ1-5,TGTGCCAGTAGTATGCTAGGACAGGGGAATCAGCCCCAGCATTTT,CASSMLGQGNQPQHF
TRBV30,NA,NA,TRBJ1-2,TGTGCCTGGAGTGGACATACCCAGAACTATGGCTACACCTTC,CAWSGHTQNYGYTF
TRBV5-1,NA,NA,TRBJ1-4,TGCGCCAGCAGCCTTTCCAGGAGGACAACTAATGAAAAACTGTTTTTT,CASSLSRRTTNEKLFF
TRBV19,TRBD1,NA,TRBJ2-5,TGTGCCAGTAGTCCGACGACAGGGGAAGAGACCCAGTACTTC,CASSPTTGEETQYF
TRBV5-4,NA,NA,TRBJ2-1,TGTGCCAGCAGCTTGGTCGAAAGGGGGGACAATGAGCAGTTCTTC,CASSLVERGDNEQFF
TRBV9,NA,NA,TRBJ1-4,TGTGCCAGCAGCGTAGGGGGGGTTAATGAAAAACTGTTTTTT,CASSVGGVNEKLFF
TRBV5-1,TRBD1,NA,TRBJ2-2,TGCGCCAGCAGCTTGGGGACAGGGAACACCGGGGAGCTGTTTTTT,CASSLGTGNTGELFF
TRBV29-1,TRBD2,NA,TRBJ2-3,TGCAGCGTTGAACTAGCGGGAGTTGGGGGGACAGATACGCAGTATTTT,CSVELAGVGGTDTQYF
TRBV5-5,NA,NA,TRBJ1-1,TGTGCCAGCACCATCGGGAGGGCTGGGGACACTGAAGCTTTCTTT,CASTIGRAGDTEAFF
TRBV10-3,TRBD1,NA,TRBJ1-5,TGTGCCACCTCAGGGGGCGCGAGCAATCAGCCCCAGCATTTT,CATSGGASNQPQHF
TRBV5-1,NA,NA,TRBJ1-1,TGCGCCAGCAGCCCCGAGGCAGTTCCGAACACTGAAGCTTTCTTT,CASSPEAVPNTEAFF
TRBV6-1,NA,NA,TRBJ1-1,TGTGCCAGCATGGGGGGCACTGAAGCTTTCTTT,CASMGGTEAFF
TRBV6-5,NA,NA,TRBJ2-2,TGTGCCAGCAGTTACGAAGCGAACACCGGGGAGCTGTTTTTT,CASSYEANTGELFF
TRBV4-3,TRBD1,once,TRBJ2-3,TGCGCCAGCAGCCGCATCGGGACAGGGAACCCAGATACGCAGTATTTT,CASSRIGTGNPDTQYF
TRBV5-4,TRBD2,NA,TRBJ2-2,TGTGCCAGCAGCTCACGGGGGGGGATCACGAACACCGGGGAGCTGTTTTTT,CASSSRGGITNTGELFF
TRBV11-2,NA,NA,TRBJ2-1,TGTGCCAGCAGCTTATCTCACGGACAGTTCAATGAGCAGTTCTTC,CASSLSHGQFNEQFF
TRBV5-4,NA,NA,TRBJ2-2,TGTGCCAGCAGCCTACCGACTGGAAAGAACACCGGGGAGCTGTTTTTT,CASSLPTGKNTGELFF
TRBV2,TRBD2,NA,TRBJ2-7,TGTGCCAGCAGTGAAGCGCTTCAACGCGGGAGTAGGTCGTACGAGCAGTACTTC,CASSEALQRGSRSYEQYF
TRBV9,TRBD1,NA,TRBJ2-5,TGTGCCAGCAGCCCTGGGACAGACCAAGAGACCCAGTACTTC,CASSPGTDQETQYF
TRBV5-1,NA,NA,TRBJ2-7,TGCGCCAGCAGCTTGGGAGCGGCCACCCCCCACGAGCAGTACTTC,CASSLGAATPHEQYF
TRBV27,TRBD2,NA,TRBJ2-5,TGTGCCAGCAGTTTCTCCTCGGGGGGGACCCAGTACTTC,CASSFSSGGTQYF
TRBV19,TRBD1,NA,TRBJ1-1,TGTGCCAGTAGTATCACAGGGGTGAACACTGAAGCTTTCTTT,CASSITGVNTEAFF
TRBV5-6,NA,NA,TRBJ1-5,TGTGCCAGCAGCTCGAGGGGTCCGCCCCAGCATTTT,CASSSRGPPQHF